The following is a T cell receptor beta chain sequence with its context. As to time point: pre-treatment baseline. The CDR3 spans 14 residues. J gave up 1 base and V 3 bases, and 2 bases lay outside the gene matches. Germline values: CDR1 SGHVS, CDR2 FQNEAQ. This sample was included in a study of blood T cell dynamics during melanoma immunotherapy. Clones were read by immunoSEQ multiplex PCR, and TCRdb kept only the in-frame ones, dropping some. The table records 6,500 to 7,000 clones, 65% to 85% of them present only once. The V and J genes are TRBV7-8 and TRBJ2-5, with 7 bases matching TRBD2. The clonotype originates from a human donor with melanoma. Some clones in this sample may be carry-over from other donors' samples. This specimen consisted of blood, obtained from a patient treated with checkpoint blockade. The CDR3 nucleotides read TGTGCCAGCAGCTTGGGGGGGGGCCAAGAGACCCAGTACTTC. Protein: CASSLGGGQETQYF.